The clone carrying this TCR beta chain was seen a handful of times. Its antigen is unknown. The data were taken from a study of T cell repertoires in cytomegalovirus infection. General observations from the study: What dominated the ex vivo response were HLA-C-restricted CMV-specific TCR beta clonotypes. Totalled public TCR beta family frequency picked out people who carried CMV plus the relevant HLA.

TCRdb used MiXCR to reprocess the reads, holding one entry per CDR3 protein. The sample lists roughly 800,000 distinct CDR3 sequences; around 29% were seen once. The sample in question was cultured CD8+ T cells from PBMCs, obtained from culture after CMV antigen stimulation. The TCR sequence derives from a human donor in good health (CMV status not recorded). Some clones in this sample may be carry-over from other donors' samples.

CDR3: CASSLNVGSSGNTIYF. The CDR3 bases are TGTGCCAGCAGCTTAAACGTGGGTTCCTCTGGAAACACCATATATTTT. V is TRBV11-2 and J is TRBJ1-3; D remains unclear. Trimming cost V 2 bases and J 0 bases, with 11 bases left between them. Germline V lookup: CDR1 SGHAT, CDR2 FQNNGV. This CDR3 is 16 amino acids long.